Here is one T cell receptor (beta chain) with its context. What it binds is unknown. This record belongs to a study of cytomegalovirus exposure and HLA in healthy donors. Across the study: HLA-typed donors contributed around 85 million unique TCRs, which were held in an early data release.

The PCR contained 60 Vbeta and 13 Jbeta primers. Data came from immunoSEQ multiplex PCR; TCRdb stores just in-frame clones and leaves some out. This table holds about 150,000 clones, 77% found once. The V segment lost 3 bases and the J segment 7 bases; nucleotides outside the gene matches: 11. The germline V gene encodes CDR1 SGHRS and CDR2 YFSETQ. The CDR3 has 16 residues. Whole-study findings and limits: A missense DCLRE1C variant was associated with V- and J-gene trimming of TCR beta chains in a later analysis, and an independent cohort replicated the association. TRBV6-2, TRBV6-3 and other indistinguishable V segments were excluded.

The sequenced material came from PBMCs. The source of this sequence is a man aged 25-45 years in good health and CMV-seronegative. The chain links TRBV5-1 to TRBJ2-1, with TRBD2 matching 9 bases. The CDR3 DNA sequence: TGCGCCAGCAGCTCGGCAGGCGGGGGGGGGCTTAATGAGCAGTTCTTC. It is translated as CASSSAGGGGLNEQFF.